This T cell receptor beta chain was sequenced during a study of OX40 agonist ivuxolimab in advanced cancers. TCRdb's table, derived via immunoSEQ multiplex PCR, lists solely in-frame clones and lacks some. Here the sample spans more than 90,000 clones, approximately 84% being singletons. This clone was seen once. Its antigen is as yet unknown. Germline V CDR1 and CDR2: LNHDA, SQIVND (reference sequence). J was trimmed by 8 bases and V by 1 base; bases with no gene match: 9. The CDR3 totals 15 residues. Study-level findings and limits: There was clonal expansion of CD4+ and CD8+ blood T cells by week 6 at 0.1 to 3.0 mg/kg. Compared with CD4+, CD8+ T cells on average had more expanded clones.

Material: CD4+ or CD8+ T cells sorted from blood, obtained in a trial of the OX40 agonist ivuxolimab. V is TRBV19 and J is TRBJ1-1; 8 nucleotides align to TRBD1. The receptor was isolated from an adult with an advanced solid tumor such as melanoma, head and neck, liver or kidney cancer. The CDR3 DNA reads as TGTGCCAGTAGTATAGGTTCAGGGGGCGCGGAAGAAGCTTTCTTT. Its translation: CASSIGSGGAEEAFF.